The present entry profiles one T cell receptor beta chain with its context. V was cut by 5 bases and J by 5 bases, with 18 bases left in between. This CDR3 contains 14 residues. From germline, CDR1 is DFQATT and CDR2 SNEGSKA (reference sequence). The sample originates from a study of blood T cell repertoires in COVID-19. As for the study in general: Symptom resolution, clearance, or two negative PCRs marked the recovered donors of Cohort 3. COVID-19 samples, acute and convalescent, were from the United States, Italy and Spain.

Per the original data handling: Reference gene primer amplification in the assay estimated nucleated cell counts. Sequencing used immunoSEQ multiplex PCR; TCRdb keeps in-frame clones, though not all of them. V, J and clone size are taken as reported in that table, and D and trimming were inferred from the DNA itself. The data contain 330,000 or so clones, more than 70% of them singletons. Cohort placement rested on clinical history that participants reported themselves. The sample comprised PBMCs or T cells enriched from blood (not recorded which). This TCR was sampled from a man aged 35-49 years in a cohort exposed to, infected with or recovered from COVID-19 (not recorded which). The V and J genes are TRBV20-1 and TRBJ2-5; D not resolved. The CDR3 spells CSAGERHAVETQYF. CDR3 DNA sequence: TGCAGTGCTGGTGAACGACACGCAGTGGAGACCCAGTACTTC.